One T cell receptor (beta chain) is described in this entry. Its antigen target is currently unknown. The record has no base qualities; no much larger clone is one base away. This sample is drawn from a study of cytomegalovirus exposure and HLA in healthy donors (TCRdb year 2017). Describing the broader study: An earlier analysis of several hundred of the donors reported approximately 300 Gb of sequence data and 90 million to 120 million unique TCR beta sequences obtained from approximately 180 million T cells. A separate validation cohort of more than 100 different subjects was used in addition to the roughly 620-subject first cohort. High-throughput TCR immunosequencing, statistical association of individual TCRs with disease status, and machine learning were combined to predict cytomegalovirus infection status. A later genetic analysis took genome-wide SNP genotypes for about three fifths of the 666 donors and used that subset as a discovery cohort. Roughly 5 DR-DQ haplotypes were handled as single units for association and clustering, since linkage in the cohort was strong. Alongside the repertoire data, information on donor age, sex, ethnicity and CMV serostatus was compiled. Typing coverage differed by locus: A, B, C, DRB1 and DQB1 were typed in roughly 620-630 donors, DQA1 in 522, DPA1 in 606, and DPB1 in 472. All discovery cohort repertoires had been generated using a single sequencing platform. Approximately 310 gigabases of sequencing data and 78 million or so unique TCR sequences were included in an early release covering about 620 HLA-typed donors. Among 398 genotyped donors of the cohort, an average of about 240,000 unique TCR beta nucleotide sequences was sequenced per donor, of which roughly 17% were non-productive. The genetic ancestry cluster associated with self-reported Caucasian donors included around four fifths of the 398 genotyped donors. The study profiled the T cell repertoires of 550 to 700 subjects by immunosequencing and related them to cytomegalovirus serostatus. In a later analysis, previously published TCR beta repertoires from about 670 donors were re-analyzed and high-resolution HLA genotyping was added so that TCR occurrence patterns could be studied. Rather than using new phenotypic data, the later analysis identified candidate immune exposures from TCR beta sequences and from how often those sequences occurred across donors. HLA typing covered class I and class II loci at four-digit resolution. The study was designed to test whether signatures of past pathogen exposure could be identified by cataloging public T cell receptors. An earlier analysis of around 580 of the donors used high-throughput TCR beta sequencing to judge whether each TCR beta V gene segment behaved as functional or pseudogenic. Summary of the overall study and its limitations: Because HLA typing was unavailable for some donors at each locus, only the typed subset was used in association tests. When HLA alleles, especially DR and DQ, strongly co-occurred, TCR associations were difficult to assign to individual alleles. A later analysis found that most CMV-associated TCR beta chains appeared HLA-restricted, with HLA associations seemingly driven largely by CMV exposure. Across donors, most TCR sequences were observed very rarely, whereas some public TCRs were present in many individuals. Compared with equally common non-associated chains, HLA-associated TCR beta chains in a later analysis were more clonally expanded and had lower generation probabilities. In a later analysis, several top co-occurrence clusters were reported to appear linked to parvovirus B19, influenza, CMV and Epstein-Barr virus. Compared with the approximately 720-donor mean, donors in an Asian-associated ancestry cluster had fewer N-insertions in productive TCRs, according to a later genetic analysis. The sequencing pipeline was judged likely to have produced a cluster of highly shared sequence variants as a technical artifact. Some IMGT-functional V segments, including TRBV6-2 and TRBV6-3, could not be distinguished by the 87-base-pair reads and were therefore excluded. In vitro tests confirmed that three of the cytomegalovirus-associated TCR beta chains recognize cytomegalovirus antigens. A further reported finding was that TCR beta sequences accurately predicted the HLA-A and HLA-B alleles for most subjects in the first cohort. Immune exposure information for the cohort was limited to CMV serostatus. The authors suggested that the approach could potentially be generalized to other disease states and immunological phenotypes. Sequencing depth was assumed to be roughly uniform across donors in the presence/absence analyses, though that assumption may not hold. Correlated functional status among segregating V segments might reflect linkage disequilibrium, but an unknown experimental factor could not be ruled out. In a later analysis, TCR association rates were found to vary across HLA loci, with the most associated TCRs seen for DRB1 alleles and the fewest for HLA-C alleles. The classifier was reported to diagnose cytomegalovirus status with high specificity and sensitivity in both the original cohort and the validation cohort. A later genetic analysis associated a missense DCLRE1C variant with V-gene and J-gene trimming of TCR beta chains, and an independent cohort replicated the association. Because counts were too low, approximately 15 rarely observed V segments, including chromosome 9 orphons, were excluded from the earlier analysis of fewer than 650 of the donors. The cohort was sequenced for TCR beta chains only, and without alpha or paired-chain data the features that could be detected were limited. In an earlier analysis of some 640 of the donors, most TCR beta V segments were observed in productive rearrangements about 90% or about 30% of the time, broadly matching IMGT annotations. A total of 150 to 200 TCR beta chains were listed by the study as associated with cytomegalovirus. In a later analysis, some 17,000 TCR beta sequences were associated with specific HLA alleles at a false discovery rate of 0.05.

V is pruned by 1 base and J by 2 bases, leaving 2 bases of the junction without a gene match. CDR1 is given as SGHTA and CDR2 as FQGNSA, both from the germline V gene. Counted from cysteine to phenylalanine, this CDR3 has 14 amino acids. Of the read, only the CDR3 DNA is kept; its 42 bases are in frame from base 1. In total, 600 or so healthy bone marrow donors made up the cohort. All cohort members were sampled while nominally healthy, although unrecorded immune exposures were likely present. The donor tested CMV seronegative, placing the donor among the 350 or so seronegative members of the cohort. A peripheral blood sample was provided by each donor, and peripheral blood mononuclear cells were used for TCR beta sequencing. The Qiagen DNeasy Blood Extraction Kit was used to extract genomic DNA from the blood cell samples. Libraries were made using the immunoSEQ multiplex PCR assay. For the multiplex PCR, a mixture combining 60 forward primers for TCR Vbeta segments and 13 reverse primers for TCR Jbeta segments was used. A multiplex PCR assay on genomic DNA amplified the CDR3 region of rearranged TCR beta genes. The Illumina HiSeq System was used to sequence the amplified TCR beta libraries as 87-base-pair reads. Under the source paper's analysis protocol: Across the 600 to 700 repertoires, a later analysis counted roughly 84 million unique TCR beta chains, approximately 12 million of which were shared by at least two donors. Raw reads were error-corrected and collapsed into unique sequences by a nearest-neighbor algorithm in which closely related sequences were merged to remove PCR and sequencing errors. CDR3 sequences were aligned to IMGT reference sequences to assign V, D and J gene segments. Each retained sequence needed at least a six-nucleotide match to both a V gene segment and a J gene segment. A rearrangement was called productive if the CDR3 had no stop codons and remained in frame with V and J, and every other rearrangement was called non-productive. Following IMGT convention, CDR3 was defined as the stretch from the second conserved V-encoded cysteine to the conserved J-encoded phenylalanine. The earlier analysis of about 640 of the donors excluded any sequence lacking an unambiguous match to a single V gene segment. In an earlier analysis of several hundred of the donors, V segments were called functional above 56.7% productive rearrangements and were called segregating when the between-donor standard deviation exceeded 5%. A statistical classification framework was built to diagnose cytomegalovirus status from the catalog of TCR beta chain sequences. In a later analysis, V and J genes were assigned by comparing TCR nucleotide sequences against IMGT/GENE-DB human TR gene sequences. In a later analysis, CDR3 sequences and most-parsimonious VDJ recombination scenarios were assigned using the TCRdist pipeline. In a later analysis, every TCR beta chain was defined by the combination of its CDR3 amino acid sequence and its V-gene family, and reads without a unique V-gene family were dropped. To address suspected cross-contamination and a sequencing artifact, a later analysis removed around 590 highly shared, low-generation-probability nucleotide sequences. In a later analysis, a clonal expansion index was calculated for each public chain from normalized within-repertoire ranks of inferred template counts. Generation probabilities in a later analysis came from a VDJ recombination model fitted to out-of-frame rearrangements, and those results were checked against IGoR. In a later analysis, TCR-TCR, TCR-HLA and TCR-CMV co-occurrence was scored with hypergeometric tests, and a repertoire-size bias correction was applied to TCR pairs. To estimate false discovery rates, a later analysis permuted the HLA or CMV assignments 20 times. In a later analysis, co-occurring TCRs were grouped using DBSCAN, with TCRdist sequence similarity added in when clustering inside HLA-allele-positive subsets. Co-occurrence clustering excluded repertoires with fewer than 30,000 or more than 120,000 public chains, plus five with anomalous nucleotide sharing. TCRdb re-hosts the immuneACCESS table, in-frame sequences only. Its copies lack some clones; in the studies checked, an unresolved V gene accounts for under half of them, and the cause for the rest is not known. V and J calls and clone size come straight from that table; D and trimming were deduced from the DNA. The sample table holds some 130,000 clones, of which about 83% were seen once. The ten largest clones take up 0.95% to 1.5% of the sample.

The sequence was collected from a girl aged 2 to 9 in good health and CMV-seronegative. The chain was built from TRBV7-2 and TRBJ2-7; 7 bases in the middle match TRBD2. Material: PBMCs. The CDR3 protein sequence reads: CASSLGGRPYEQYF. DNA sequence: TGTGCCAGCAGCTTAGGCGGGAGACCCTACGAGCAGTACTTC.